This TCR beta chain emerged from a study of blood T cell repertoires in COVID-19. In the study overall: The United States, Italy and Spain were the sources of the acute and convalescent COVID-19 samples. PBMCs, B-cell-depleted T cells, or T cells provided the cDNA or gDNA that made up the material.

The data were produced by immunoSEQ multiplex PCR, yet TCRdb's version contains in-frame clones alone and is incomplete. The sample contains more than 95,000 clones, less than 90% of which appear only once. Germline V gene data show CDR1 as LGHNA and CDR2 as YNFKEQ. This CDR3 is 18 amino acids long. J was trimmed by 6 bases and V by 2 bases; bases with no gene match: 15. The clonotype originates from a human donor in a cohort sampled during active COVID-19. The rearrangement uses TRBV4-2 and TRBJ2-7; 11 bases are a match to TRBD2. The sample comprised peripheral blood. The CDR3 DNA follows: TGTGCCAGCAGCCAAACCACACCTAGCGGGAGGTATAGGGTCGAGCAGTACTTC. Its translation is CASSQTTPSGRYRVEQYF.